This T cell receptor beta chain is drawn from a study of blood T cell repertoires in COVID-19. Study overall: Acute and convalescent COVID-19 specimens originated in the United States, Italy and Spain. Sources were T cells, B-cell-depleted T cells, or PBMCs; the material itself was cDNA or gDNA.

The CDR3 is 14 amino acids. After removal of 7 bases from V and 7 bases from J, the junction contained 9 bases not matched to a gene. CDR1 SNHLY and CDR2 FYNNEI come from the germline V gene. Per the authors' pipeline: Amplification with reference gene primers provided the estimates of nucleated cell counts. The protocol was immunoSEQ multiplex PCR, while the TCRdb copy is restricted to in-frame clones and leaves out a portion. V, J and clone size derive from that table, while D and trimming were established from the DNA sequence. This repertoire shows 80,000 to 95,000 clones, around 86% found once; its top ten account for around 3.4%.

The origin of this receptor is a woman between 65 and 79 years old with acute or convalescent COVID-19. This sequence joins TRBV2 and TRBJ1-4, with 7 nucleotides matching TRBD1. Input material: peripheral blood. The CDR3 nucleotides read TGTGCCAGCAACAGACAGGGCCCCGTTGAAAAACTGTTTTTT. Translated, it gives CASNRQGPVEKLFF.